These 17 T cell receptor beta chains originate from one sample sequenced in a study of OX40 agonist ivuxolimab in advanced cancers. Clones were sequenced by immunoSEQ multiplex PCR, and TCRdb holds only the in-frame ones, with some missing. The table shows tens of thousands of clones, with 85% to 90% occurring only once. Sequencing was performed on CD4+ or CD8+ T cells sorted from blood, taken in a trial of the OX40 agonist ivuxolimab. The receptors were sampled from an adult with an advanced solid tumor such as melanoma, head and neck, liver or kidney cancer.

This chain uses TRBV6-1 with TRBJ2-4; maybe TRBD1 (6 bases). This CDR3 comprises 16 residues. V lost 1 base to trimming and J lost 0 bases, with 10 bases between them. The germline CDR1 and CDR2 sequences are MNHNS and SASEGT. DNA of the CDR3: TGTGCCAGCAGTGAAGGTCAGGGGCTAGCCAAAAACATTCAGTACTTC. Translating gives CASSEGQGLAKNIQYF.

The chain uses TRBV4-1 and TRBJ2-7; D unclear. CDR1 and CDR2 (germline): MGHRA, YSYEKL. The CDR3 loop spans 13 amino acids. V lost 0 bases and J lost 3, with 6 bases in between. CDR3 coding DNA: TGCGCCAGCAGCCAAGACCCAGACTACGAGCAGTACTTC. As protein: CASSQDPDYEQYF.

The V call is TRBV5-6, the J call TRBJ1-4, with 8 positions matching TRBD1. The CDR3 sequence is 14 residues long. J lost 8 bases, V lost 4 bases, and 7 bases had no gene match. Per the germline V gene, CDR1 is SGHDT and CDR2 is YYEEEE. CDR3: CASSRTGLGEKLFF. The CDR3 DNA reads as TGTGCCAGCAGCCGGACAGGGCTCGGGGAAAAACTGTTTTTT.

As regards this clone: This sample also contains other DNA sequences that code for the same CDR3. CDR3 nucleotides: TGTGCCAGCAGTTTATCTAGATCCGGGGAGCTGTTTTTT. It yields the protein CASSLSRSGELFF. The chain carries TRBV28 and TRBJ2-2; the D is unclear. The CDR3 extends over 13 amino acids. CDR1 and CDR2 from the germline V gene are MDHEN and SYDVKM. The germline V and J ends were trimmed by 1 base and 6 bases, with 6 bases remaining between them.

The chain links TRBV6-1 to TRBJ2-1, with 7 bases that match TRBD2. Trimming removed 3 bases from V and 0 bases from J; junction bases left unmatched: 8. Looked up from germline, CDR1 is MNHNS and CDR2 is SASEGT. This CDR3 spans 17 amino acids. The CDR3 coding sequence is TGTGCCAGCAGTGACATGGGGGGAGGGAGCTCCTACAATGAGCAGTTCTTC. This gives the protein CASSDMGGGSSYNEQFF.

The CDR3 region has the DNA TGTGCCAGCAGCGTAGACAGGGCTGGGTCGGGAAAACTGTTTTTT. Translating gives CASSVDRAGSGKLFF. The rearrangement joins TRBV9 to TRBJ1-4; D possibly corresponds to TRBD1 (6 bases). This CDR3 is built from 15 residues. Germline CDR1 reads SGDLS; CDR2 reads YYNGEE. Trimming removed 0 bases from V and 10 bases from J, with 16 bases in between.

The V call is TRBV9, the J call TRBJ1-6; TRBD1 aligns across 9 bases. The CDR3 length is 15 residues. The V gene end was trimmed by 0 bases and the J gene end by 9 bases; junction bases not matched to a gene: 4. Germline loops: CDR1 SGDLS, CDR2 YYNGEE. The CDR3 DNA follows: TGTGCCAGCAGCGTAGGGGGACAGGGTGTTTCACCCCTCCACTTT. Its protein product is CASSVGGQGVSPLHF. Full variable domain (missing parts from reference TRBV9 and TRBJ1-6): DSGVTQTPKHLITATGQRVTLRCSPRSGDLSVYWYQQSLDQGLQFLIQYYNGEERAKGNILERFSAQQFPDLHSELNLSSLELGDSALYFCASSVGGQGVSPLHFGNGTRLTVT.

This rearrangement joins TRBV5-4 to TRBJ2-3, with 9 bases identical to TRBD1. V lost 3 bases, J lost 2 bases, and 19 bases stayed unmatched. The germline CDR1 and CDR2 sequences are SGHNT and YYREEE (reference sequence). The CDR3 consists of 20 residues. DNA of the CDR3: TGTGCCAGCAGCTGGGACCCCGGACAGGGGTGGGGCCTAGTCACAGATACGCAGTATTTT. Translating gives CASSWDPGQGWGLVTDTQYF. The variable domain in full, completed from reference TRBV5-4 and TRBJ2-3, reads ETGVTQSPTHLIKTRGQQVTLRCSSQSGHNTVSWYQQALGQGPQFIFQYYREEENGRGNFPPRFSGLQFPNYSSELNVNALELDDSALYLCASSWDPGQGWGLVTDTQYFGPGTRLTVL.

The V and J genes are TRBV19 and TRBJ2-1; D is tentatively TRBD1 or TRBD2 (5 bases each). Germline CDR1 is LNHDA and CDR2 is SQIVND (reference sequence). The CDR3 consists of 15 residues. Trimming took off 10 bases at V and 6 bases at J, with 22 bases between the two ends. The DNA of the CDR3 is TGTGCCACGTGGGACGGGCAGAACCCTCGCAATGAGCAGTTCTTC. Its translation: CATWDGQNPRNEQFF. The complete variable domain, with remaining parts taken from reference TRBV19 and TRBJ2-1, reads DGGITQSPKYLFRKEGQNVTLSCEQNLNHDAMYWYRQDPGQGLRLIYYSQIVNDFQKGDIAEGYSVSREKKESFPLTVTSAQKNPTAFYLCATWDGQNPRNEQFFGPGTRLTVL.

This rearrangement joins TRBV11-3 to TRBJ2-7; 9 positions agree with TRBD1. The CDR3 runs 16 residues. V lost 2 bases to trimming and J lost 3 bases; unmatched junction nucleotides: 8. In germline, CDR1 is SGHNT, CDR2 YENEEA. The CDR3 is CASSLNPRDRVYEQYF. Here the CDR3 DNA reads TGTGCCAGCAGCTTAAACCCCCGGGACAGGGTCTACGAGCAGTACTTC.

V gene TRBV30 combines with J gene TRBJ2-1, with 7 bases fitting TRBD1. V shed 1 base, J shed 3 bases, and the junction held 9 bases outside the gene matches. CDR3 length: 16 amino acids. From germline, CDR1 is GTSNPN and CDR2 SVGIG (reference sequence). This CDR3 is CAWSALDRAIYNEQFF. CDR3 nucleotides: TGTGCCTGGAGTGCTCTAGACAGGGCGATCTACAATGAGCAGTTCTTC. Based on the CDR3 plus reference TRBV30 and TRBJ2-1, the full variable domain is SQTIHQWPATLVQPVGSPLSLECTVEGTSNPNLYWYRQAAGRGLQLLFYSVGIGQISSEVPQNLSASRPQDRQFILSSKKLLLSDSGFYLCAWSALDRAIYNEQFFGPGTRLTVL.

This clone was detected only once. Different DNA sequences within this sample yield the same CDR3. This chain connects TRBV29-1 to TRBJ2-1; the D gene is possibly TRBD2 (6 bases). The V end was cut by 6 bases, the J end by 7 bases, with 7 bases between. CDR3 size: 10 residues. CDR1 and CDR2 (germline): SQVTM, ANQGSEA. In nucleotides, the CDR3 is TGCAGCGTGGGGGGTAATGAGCAGTTCTTC. It specifies CSVGGNEQFF.

The CDR3 DNA reads TGTGCCAGCAGCCCCAATCGTAACAGGGGGCGATACGAGCAGTACTTC. It codes for CASSPNRNRGRYEQYF. The chain couples TRBV28 to TRBJ2-7; 9 nucleotides agree with TRBD1. The CDR3 loop spans 16 amino acids. V gave up 6 bases and J gave up 4 bases; unmatched junction bases: 13. The V gene's germline CDR1 is MDHEN and CDR2 SYDVKM.

The V and J genes are TRBV13 and TRBJ2-7, with a possible D match to TRBD2 (6 bases). Germline CDR1 is PRHDT and CDR2 is FYEKMQ (reference sequence). Trimming cost V 0 bases and J 0 bases, with 9 bases left between them. The CDR3 has 15 amino acids. The CDR3 DNA reads as TGTGCCAGCAGCTTAGGCGGGAGTGGCTCCTACGAGCAGTACTTC. This translates into CASSLGGSGSYEQYF.

The chain recombines TRBV12-5 with TRBJ1-1; D gene unclear. This CDR3 comprises 13 residues. V lost 3 bases and J 9 bases, leaving 14 bases between the germline ends. CDR1 and CDR2 (germline): LGHNT, FRNRAP. DNA for the CDR3: TGTGCTAGTGGTTTCGTCCTGTCGGGAAAAGCTTTCTTT. It yields the protein CASGFVLSGKAFF.

The rearrangement links TRBV27 to TRBJ2-3, with 8 bases matching TRBD2. Losses at the gene ends were 6 bases for V and 2 bases for J; bases not matched to a gene: 7. CDR1 is MNHEY and CDR2 is SMNVEV in the germline V gene (reference sequence). The CDR3 contains 15 residues. CDR3 in DNA: TGTGCCAGCAGCTTGACTAGCGAGCCCACAGATACGCAGTATTTT. Translating gives CASSLTSEPTDTQYF.

In its sample, this clone was seen once. The chain uses TRBV7-9 and TRBJ2-1; TRBD1 aligns across 7 bases. Germline CDR1 reads SEHNR; CDR2 reads FQNEAQ (reference sequence). V lost 1 base, J lost 7 bases, and 4 bases stayed unmatched. The CDR3 covers 14 residues. This CDR3 reads CASSLVLQGNEQFF. The CDR3 DNA reads TGTGCCAGCAGCTTAGTGCTACAGGGGAATGAGCAGTTCTTC.